This TCR beta chain originates from a study of shared clonotypes between healthy human individuals. Using roughly 200 ng DNA, approximately 30,000 T cell genomes, the sorted-subset replicate PCRs were run. Only in-frame clones appear in the TCRdb table, and some are missing; sequencing was by immunoSEQ multiplex PCR. The top ten hold 1.2% to 1.5% of the sample, which has roughly 1 million clones, around 76% seen once. The source is a man aged 18 to 30 in good health. The sequencing input was memory CD4+ T cells sorted from blood. As to subset: CD45RA-negative fraction.

CDR3 nucleotide sequence: TGTGCCAGCAGCTTGGGCGGGGGCGCGACCGGGGAGCTGTTTTTT. Encoded protein: CASSLGGGATGELFF. V and J are TRBV5-6 and TRBJ2-2; D is perhaps TRBD2 (7 bases). CDR3 length equals 15 residues. V lost 0 bases, J lost 5 bases, and 11 bases lay in between. Germline V gene lookup returns CDR1 SGHDT and CDR2 YYEEEE.